One sample yielded the 20 T cell receptor beta chains listed below, sequenced in a study of post-analysis software for immune sequencing data. Study observations and caveats: Included in a set of roughly five TRBV segments more frequent in patients than controls were TRBV5-6, TRBV5-1 and TRBV20-1.

Unique molecular identifiers were carried by the TCR beta cDNA libraries. MiXCR, applied by TCRdb to the PCR reads, yields one record per CDR3 protein. Of roughly 800,000 distinct CDR3 sequences in the sample, about 43% are singletons; the top ten hold approximately 5%. These receptors are not linked to any known antigen. The sequenced sample was blood. These receptors all come from a girl aged 10 to 17 with multiple sclerosis.

The chain combines TRBV27 with TRBJ2-7, with 8 bases identical to TRBD2. The length of the CDR3 is 15 residues. The V segment lost 10 bases and the J segment 2 bases; nucleotides outside the gene matches: 13. The germline gives CDR1 MNHEY, CDR2 SMNVEV (reference sequence). CDR3 DNA: TGTGCCATCCCTTCCTGCGGGGGGCGCGCCTACGAGCAGTACTTC. It codes for CAIPSCGGRAYEQYF.

This chain uses TRBV28 with TRBJ2-6, with D unresolved. Per the germline V gene, CDR1 is MDHEN and CDR2 is SYDVKM. V lost 7 bases and J lost 4, with 17 bases in between. The CDR3 has 16 amino acids. The CDR3 sequence is CASTRTANLGANVLTF. CDR3 nucleotides: TGTGCCAGCACCCGGACGGCGAACTTAGGGGCCAACGTCCTGACTTTC.

The genes are TRBV20-1 and TRBJ1-2; D ambiguous. The CDR3 has 14 residues. Germline V CDR1 and CDR2: DFQATT, SNEGSKA (reference sequence). Between the trimmed V and J ends, which lost 0 bases and 3 bases, there was a span of 11 bases. The CDR3 protein is CSAREYQADYGYTF. In nucleotides, the CDR3 is TGCAGTGCTAGAGAGTACCAGGCAGACTATGGCTACACCTTC.

The rearrangement joins TRBV7-9 to TRBJ2-3; D possibly corresponds to TRBD2 (6 bases). V lost 5 bases and J lost 7, with 19 bases in between. The CDR3 is 15 residues long. The germline gives CDR1 SEHNR, CDR2 FQNEAQ (reference sequence). This CDR3 reads CASSGSKRVLYTQYF. DNA for the CDR3: TGTGCCAGCAGCGGTTCTAAGCGGGTTCTTTATACGCAGTATTTT.

The V and J genes are TRBV7-6 and TRBJ2-1; 9 bases fit TRBD1. Trimming removed 6 bases from V and 9 bases from J; junction bases left unmatched: 9. Per the germline V gene, CDR1 is SGHVS and CDR2 is FNYEAQ. This CDR3 comprises 14 residues. For the CDR3, the DNA is TGTGCCAGCAGGCTGGACAGGGGAGGGGGTGAGCAGTTCTTC. Translation: CASRLDRGGGEQFF.

This clonotype has only a few counts. The chain carries TRBV6-2 or TRBV6-3 and TRBJ1-4, with D unclear. The CDR3 is 13 residues long. Between the trimmed V and J ends, which lost 2 bases and 5 bases, there was a span of 6 bases. Germline lookup yields CDR1 MNHEY and CDR2 SVGEGT. For the CDR3, the DNA is TGTGCCAGCAGTTACATTGGAAATGAAAAACTGTTTTTT. As protein: CASSYIGNEKLFF.

The V gene is TRBV20-1, the J gene TRBJ1-5; maybe TRBD1 (5 bases). Germline values: CDR1 DFQATT, CDR2 SNEGSKA (reference sequence). The CDR3 consists of 14 residues. Trimming left V 3 bases short and J 5 bases short, with 14 bases between. The CDR3 region is CSASLTRGDQPQHF. The CDR3 DNA reads as TGCAGTGCTAGTCTTACTCGGGGGGATCAGCCCCAGCATTTT.

V usage is TRBV18 and J usage is TRBJ2-7; D remains ambiguous. This CDR3 region has 14 residues. The V gene lost 5 bases and the J gene lost 2 bases, with 13 bases spanning the gap. CDR1 is KGHSH, CDR2 LQKENI, per germline. CDR3 coding DNA: TGTGCCAGCTCAGAATCCGGGCTACCCTACGAGCAGTACTTC. Translated: CASSESGLPYEQYF.

The chain combines TRBV20-1 with TRBJ2-3, with D hard to call. V was clipped by 6 bases and J by 2 bases, with 9 bases between them. Germline-derived CDR1 and CDR2 are DFQATT and SNEGSKA (reference sequence). The CDR3 has 12 residues. CDR3 sequence reads: CSAITNTDTQYF. The CDR3 bases are TGCAGTGCGATAACCAACACAGATACGCAGTATTTT.

This clonotype was detected only a few times. The V and J genes are TRBV5-1 and TRBJ2-4; 7 nucleotides line up with TRBD1. The J call may not be correct, given that the DNA end is closer to TRBJ2-7. Germline V gene lookup returns CDR1 SGHRS and CDR2 YFSETQ. CDR3 size: 14 residues. The CDR3 nucleotides are TGCGCCAGCAGCTTCATGGGACAGAACTACGAGCAGTACTTC. Translated: CASSFMGQNYEQYF.

The chain is built from TRBV12-3 or TRBV12-4 and TRBJ2-1; 7 bases fit TRBD1. V shed 7 bases, J shed 4 bases, and the junction held 1 base outside the gene matches. CDR3 size: 12 residues. For the CDR3, the DNA is TGTGCCAGCACGACAGGGTACAATGAGCAGTTCTTC. The encoded protein is CASTTGYNEQFF.

This clonotype was detected a few times. The V call is TRBV7-6, the J call TRBJ2-7, with a tentative D call TRBD2 (5 bases). Matching the DNA end better, TRBJ2-5 makes the J call doubtful. The CDR3 consists of 14 residues. Germline lookup yields CDR1 SGHVS and CDR2 FNYEAQ. The CDR3 DNA sequence: TGTGCCAGCAGCTTACTAGCTTTTAGGGAGACCCAGTACTTC. This encodes CASSLLAFRETQYF.

This clonotype was counted only a few times. A much larger clone differs by one base, so this may be a read error. The J gene is TRBJ2-7, the V gene TRBV11-1; tentative D call: TRBD1 (6 bases). The V and J ends lost 5 bases and 4 bases respectively, with 9 bases between them. CDR3 length: 12 amino acids. Germline-derived CDR1 and CDR2 are SGHAT and FQDESV (reference sequence). This CDR3 reads CASSADSYEQYF. For the CDR3, the DNA is TGTGCCAGCAGCGCGGACAGTTACGAGCAGTACTTC.

The rearrangement uses TRBV20-1 and TRBJ1-1; D unresolved. The V gene lost 4 bases and the J gene lost 11 bases, with 14 bases spanning the gap. CDR1 is DFQATT and CDR2 is SNEGSKA in the germline V gene (reference sequence). The length of the CDR3 is 11 residues. This CDR3 reads CSATDALGAFF. CDR3 sequence (DNA): TGCAGTGCTACAGACGCGCTGGGGGCTTTCTTT.

This clonotype was picked up a small number of times. This chain links TRBV28 with TRBJ2-7; the match to TRBD2 covers 7 bases. V shed 7 bases and J 3 bases; nucleotides not matched to a gene: 9. Germline values: CDR1 MDHEN, CDR2 SYDVKM. This CDR3 spans 14 amino acids. The CDR3 region has the DNA TGTGCCAGCACCCCCGGGGGGAGAAACTACGAGCAGTACTTC. Translating gives CASTPGGRNYEQYF.

This clonotype was counted between two and nine times. This CDR3 reads CASSGSGRDYNEQFF. As DNA, the CDR3 is TGTGCCAGCAGCGGATCGGGACGGGACTACAATGAGCAGTTCTTC. V and J are TRBV9 and TRBJ2-1, with D possibly being TRBD1 or TRBD2 (5 bases each). The CDR3 spans 15 residues. CDR1 and CDR2 from the germline V gene are SGDLS and YYNGEE. Trimming shortened V by 3 bases and J by 3 bases, and 13 bases separated the two germline ends. Full variable domain (outside the CDR3, taken from reference TRBV9 and TRBJ2-1): DSGVTQTPKHLITATGQRVTLRCSPRSGDLSVYWYQQSLDQGLQFLIQYYNGEERAKGNILERFSAQQFPDLHSELNLSSLELGDSALYFCASSGSGRDYNEQFFGPGTRLTVL.

The gene calls are TRBV9 and TRBJ2-5; tentative D call: TRBD1 (6 bases). The CDR3 runs 14 residues. Germline CDR1 SGDLS, CDR2 YYNGEE. V was clipped by 0 bases and J by 5 bases, with 11 bases between them. The CDR3 is CASSVGGRGETQYF. CDR3 DNA: TGTGCCAGCAGCGTAGGAGGAAGGGGGGAGACCCAGTACTTC.

This clonotype was counted a few times. The rearrangement links TRBV6-5 to TRBJ1-1, with D hard to call. The CDR3 has 15 residues. CDR1 is MNHEY and CDR2 is SVGAGI in the germline V gene. V was clipped by 0 bases and J by 0 bases, with 8 bases between them. In DNA, the CDR3 is TGTGCCAGCAGTTACTCCTCGGGGATGAACACTGAAGCTTTCTTT. This sequence encodes CASSYSSGMNTEAFF.

This clonotype was picked up many times. This chain links TRBV12-3 or TRBV12-4 with TRBJ2-5; unclear D gene. This CDR3 contains 12 residues. V lost 2 bases and J 11 bases, leaving 12 bases between the germline ends. The CDR3 DNA follows: TGTGCCAGCAGTTTATCGGGTCTGGAGCAGTACTTC. Amino acids: CASSLSGLEQYF.

The chain carries TRBV21-1 and TRBJ2-1; TRBD2, as called in the table, went unchecked against the DNA. TRBV21-1 is designated a pseudogene. The CDR3 extends over 22 amino acids. CDR3 residues: CASSKVRFRPSGLSGGFCEQFF. CDR3 in DNA: TGTGCCAGCAGCAAAGTTCGTTTTAGGCCTAGCGGATTGAGCGGGGGATTTTGTGAGCAGTTCTTC.